A selection of T cell receptor beta chains follows, all from one sample in a study of cytomegalovirus exposure and HLA in healthy donors. This table comes from immunoSEQ multiplex PCR, and its TCRdb copy is limited to in-frame clones, with some not included. The table records tens of thousands of clones, around 82% of them present only once. Sample: PBMCs. The receptors were sampled from a man in his sixties in good health and CMV-seronegative. Both conserved end residues are part of each CDR3. D genes are given only for firm matches. Only some rows state a clone size, as once, few, many or a class for expanded clones.

TRBJ2-1,TRBV18,-,TRBD1,CASSRTGGPYNEQFF,TGTGCCAGCTCACGTACAGGGGGACCTTACAATGAGCAGTTCTTC
TRBJ2-7,TRBV6-5,-,-,CASSYSKGGAYEQYF,TGTGCCAGCAGTTACTCGAAGGGGGGGGCCTACGAGCAGTACTTC
TRBJ2-7,TRBV7-6,once,TRBD2,CASSPEASGSHEQYF,TGTGCCAGCAGCCCCGAGGCTAGCGGGAGTCACGAGCAGTACTTC
TRBJ1-2,TRBV20-1,-,-,CSATRYGYTF,TGCAGTGCTACGCGCTATGGCTACACCTTC
TRBJ2-2,TRBV9,-,TRBD1,CASSATGWDTGELFF,TGTGCCAGCAGCGCGACAGGGTGGGACACCGGGGAGCTGTTTTTT
TRBJ1-4,TRBV6-1,few,-,CASSWAPATNEKLFF,TGTGCCAGCAGTTGGGCCCCTGCAACTAATGAAAAACTGTTTTTT
TRBJ1-2,TRBV6-5,once,-,CATRRNGQRAYGYTF,TGTGCCACCCGAAGGAACGGACAGAGAGCCTATGGCTACACCTTC
TRBJ2-3,TRBV7-6,-,-,CASSRVADTQYF,TGTGCCAGCAGCCGTGTTGCAGATACGCAGTATTTT
TRBJ1-2,TRBV7-9,-,-,CASSLAGGAYGYTF,TGTGCCAGCAGCTTAGCGGGGGGGGCCTATGGCTACACCTTC
TRBJ2-7,TRBV10-3,-,TRBD1,CAIKGGTGVDEQYF,TGTGCCATCAAGGGCGGGACAGGGGTTGACGAGCAGTACTTC
TRBJ2-7,TRBV7-8,-,-,CASSPREGTYEQYF,TGTGCCAGCAGCCCGAGAGAGGGAACCTACGAGCAGTACTTC
TRBJ2-7,TRBV5-1,-,-,CASSLALALSYEQYF,TGCGCCAGCAGCTTGGCCCTAGCGCTCTCCTACGAGCAGTACTTC
TRBJ2-3,TRBV20-1,-,-,CSGRSGDTQYF,TGCAGTGGGAGGAGCGGAGATACGCAGTATTTT
TRBJ2-7,TRBV19,-,-,CASRSPGGSHEQYF,TGTGCCAGTAGGAGTCCAGGAGGGTCCCACGAGCAGTACTTC
TRBJ2-1,TRBV6-4,-,-,CASSILATLFYNEQFF,TGTGCCAGCAGTATATTAGCAACCCTATTCTACAATGAGCAGTTCTTC
TRBJ2-7,TRBV29-1,-,-,CSVGRDSYEQYF,TGCAGCGTTGGCAGGGACTCCTACGAGCAGTACTTC
TRBJ1-2,TRBV30,-,TRBD1,CAWTTGGGYTF,TGTGCCTGGACTACAGGGGGCGGCTACACCTTC
TRBJ2-7,TRBV29-1,once,TRBD1,CSGVGQGAGEQYF,TGCAGCGGTGTGGGACAGGGGGCTGGAGAGCAGTACTTC
TRBJ2-7,TRBV5-1,-,TRBD1,CASSLAMGYRGRAEQYF,TGCGCCAGCAGCTTGGCCATGGGCTACAGGGGGCGGGCCGAGCAGTACTTC
TRBJ2-3,TRBV7-7,once,TRBD2,CASSLGLAGATDTQYF,TGTGCTAGCAGCCTTGGACTAGCGGGGGCTACAGATACGCAGTATTTT
TRBJ1-2,TRBV7-9,-,-,CSSSPPGQSNYGYTF,TGTTCCAGCAGCCCCCCAGGACAGTCTAACTATGGCTACACCTTC
TRBJ1-1,TRBV2,-,-,CASSLRRRGTEAFF,TGTGCCAGCAGTTTAAGGAGACGAGGCACTGAAGCTTTCTTT
TRBJ2-2,TRBV18,-,-,CASSPVLTGELFF,TGTGCCAGCTCACCAGTACTTACCGGGGAGCTGTTTTTT
TRBJ1-5,TRBV2,-,-,CASRGDSSSNQPQHF,TGTGCCAGCAGGGGTGACAGCTCGAGCAATCAGCCCCAGCATTTT
TRBJ2-1,TRBV13,few,-,CASSLGGPGEQFF,TGTGCCAGCAGCTTAGGGGGCCCAGGTGAGCAGTTCTTC
TRBJ2-7,TRBV11-2,-,-,CASTPGLGSYEQYF,TGTGCCAGCACCCCCGGGTTAGGCTCCTACGAGCAGTACTTC
TRBJ1-2,TRBV5-1,-,-,CASSLGHQGGYTF,TGCGCCAGCAGCTTGGGGCACCAGGGTGGCTACACCTTC
TRBJ2-7,TRBV7-8,-,TRBD2,CASSQTWTSGSLPYEQYF,TGTGCCAGCAGTCAAACTTGGACTAGCGGGAGCCTCCCCTACGAGCAGTACTTC
TRBJ2-5,TRBV7-2,-,-,CASSGGLALETQYF,TGTGCCAGCAGCGGAGGACTCGCCCTAGAGACCCAGTACTTC
TRBJ2-7,TRBV7-2,-,TRBD2,CASSAGSGLAEQYF,TGTGCCAGCAGCGCAGGGTCGGGACTAGCGGAGCAGTACTTC
TRBJ2-1,TRBV27,-,TRBD2,CASSYGTSGMNEQFF,TGTGCCAGCAGTTATGGGACTAGCGGGATGAATGAGCAGTTCTTC
TRBJ2-7,TRBV5-6,few,TRBD2,CASSGGLADYEQYF,TGTGCCAGCAGCGGGGGACTAGCGGACTACGAGCAGTACTTC
TRBJ2-7,TRBV2,-,-,CASSSVGGADEQYF,TGTGCCAGCAGTTCAGTTGGCGGGGCCGACGAGCAGTACTTC
TRBJ1-3,TRBV2,-,TRBD1,CASSERGQESSGNTIYF,TGTGCCAGCAGCGAGAGAGGACAGGAGAGCTCTGGAAACACCATATATTTT
TRBJ1-5,TRBV5-1,-,-,CASSLQGDNQPQHF,TGCGCCAGCAGCTTACAGGGAGACAATCAGCCCCAGCATTTT
TRBJ1-1,TRBV7-9,-,-,CASSLMGQGTEAFF,TGTGCCAGCAGCTTAATGGGGCAGGGCACTGAAGCTTTCTTT
TRBJ2-2,TRBV28,-,-,CASSRSGGGGELFF,TGTGCCAGCAGTAGATCAGGGGGAGGCGGGGAGCTGTTTTTT
TRBJ1-5,TRBV5-1,-,-,CASSLAPGENQPQHF,TGCGCCAGCAGCTTGGCCCCAGGGGAGAATCAGCCCCAGCATTTT
TRBJ1-2,TRBV28,few,-,CASTKADRIYGYTF,TGTGCCAGCACCAAAGCCGACAGGATCTATGGCTACACCTTC
TRBJ1-1,TRBV19,-,-,CASSIALEVGIAFF,TGTGCCAGTAGTATAGCGTTGGAGGTCGGGATAGCTTTCTTT
TRBJ2-3,TRBV27,-,TRBD2,CASRRGGGTSRTQYF,TGTGCCAGCAGGCGGGGGGGAGGGACTTCAAGAACGCAGTATTTT
TRBJ1-3,TRBV7-9,few,TRBD1,CASSLGGTGSGNTIYF,TGTGCCAGCAGCTTAGGAGGGACAGGGTCTGGAAACACCATATATTTT
TRBJ2-2,TRBV4-1,-,-,CASSQDRRRPGELFF,TGCGCCAGCAGCCAAGATCGGCGGCGTCCGGGGGAGCTGTTTTTT
TRBJ1-2,TRBV27,-,-,CASSLNTGSYGYTF,TGTGCCAGCAGTTTAAATACAGGTAGCTATGGCTACACCTTC
TRBJ2-1,TRBV5-1,few,TRBD2,CASSLEGLAHNEQFF,TGCGCCAGCAGCTTGGAGGGACTAGCCCACAATGAGCAGTTCTTC
TRBJ1-5,TRBV6-1,-,-,CASSEIGHINQPQHF,TGTGCCAGCAGTGAAATCGGACACATCAATCAGCCCCAGCATTTT